The clone carrying this T cell receptor beta chain was observed a single time. The antigen is undetermined. The data derive from a study of T cell responses to AZD1222 COVID-19 vaccine. Whole-study results and caveats: Spike-specific TCR depth and breadth grew after two AZD1222 doses. Within unmutated variant regions lay the reported targets of nearly half of spike-specific TCRs. CD4 TCRs associated with vaccination spanned spike, dominating at 160-218 and 743-854. It should be noted that donors were predominantly white British and more often female, and clonal diversity was possibly underestimated.

Looked up from germline, CDR1 is MDHEN and CDR2 is SYDVKM. Trimming cost V 1 base and J 3 bases, with 9 bases left between them. This CDR3 region has 14 residues. Clones were sequenced by immunoSEQ multiplex PCR, and TCRdb holds only the in-frame ones, with some missing. The repertoire holds 130,000 to 150,000 clones, with just under 95% as singletons. The sequence came from an adult who had recovered from COVID-19. The specimen comprised peripheral blood, sampled after recovery from COVID-19. The J gene is TRBJ1-1, the V gene TRBV28; D gene uncertain. CDR3 residues: CASSLFQYDTEAFF. CDR3 nucleotide sequence: TGTGCCAGCAGTTTATTCCAGTATGACACTGAAGCTTTCTTT.